The next 30 T cell receptor beta chains were all read from a single sample in a study of shared clonotypes between healthy human individuals. Clones were read by immunoSEQ multiplex PCR, and TCRdb kept only the in-frame ones, dropping some. The sample has roughly 720,000 clones; about 90% are singletons. The sequencing sample was made of memory CD8+ T cells from PBMCs. Subset specified: CD45RO+ cells pooled with CCR7-negative TemRA cells. These receptors all stem from a man aged 18 to 29 in good health. Some clones in this sample may be carry-over from other donors' samples.

The chain employs TRBV7-3 and TRBJ2-1; D may be TRBD2 (5 bases). Germline CDR1 reads SGHTA; CDR2 reads FQGTGA. With 5 bases removed from V and 12 bases from J, the gap between germline ends came to 23 bases. The CDR3 is 15 amino acids. In DNA form, the CDR3 reads TGTGCCAGCAGCCCCCGGGGAGTGGTGATGCAAGGGCAGTTCTTC. Its protein product is CASSPRGVVMQGQFF.

The genes are TRBV11-2 and TRBJ2-3; D gene unclear. This CDR3 region has 15 residues. The V gene's germline CDR1 is SGHAT and CDR2 FQNNGV. The V end was cut by 3 bases, the J end by 3 bases, with 13 bases between. Here the CDR3 DNA reads TGTGCCAGCAGCTTCGGAGTGGTTATTACAGATACGCAGTATTTT. Translation gives CASSFGVVITDTQYF.

The chain carries TRBV29-1 and TRBJ2-7; no clear D gene. The CDR3 is 14 residues long. Per germline, CDR1 SQVTM and CDR2 ANQGSEA. V lost 5 bases to trimming and J lost 2 bases, with 16 bases between them. As DNA, the CDR3 is TGCAGCGTTACAGACGGAGTCTCTCCCTACGAGCAGTACTTC. Translating it yields CSVTDGVSPYEQYF.

V and J are TRBV6-6 and TRBJ2-7; D is unclear. Germline assignment: CDR1 MNHNY and CDR2 SVGAGI (reference sequence). Trimming took off 4 bases at V and 6 bases at J, with 7 bases between the two ends. The CDR3 length is 11 residues. The CDR3 sequence: CASSFWLEQYF. DNA of the CDR3: TGTGCCAGCAGTTTTTGGCTCGAGCAGTACTTC.

A remark on this clone: Other DNA sequences within the sample encode an identical CDR3. This chain uses TRBV19 with TRBJ2-7, with 7 bases aligning to TRBD1. The CDR3 spans 14 residues. Trimming cost V 5 bases and J 3 bases; bases outside gene matches: 7. CDR1 is LNHDA and CDR2 is SQIVND in the germline V gene (reference sequence). CDR3 sequence reads: CASSSRDRGYEQYF. DNA for the CDR3: TGTGCCAGTAGTTCCCGGGACAGAGGCTACGAGCAGTACTTC. Based on the CDR3 plus reference TRBV19 and TRBJ2-7, the full variable domain is DGGITQSPKYLFRKEGQNVTLSCEQNLNHDAMYWYRQDPGQGLRLIYYSQIVNDFQKGDIAEGYSVSREKKESFPLTVTSAQKNPTAFYLCASSSRDRGYEQYFGPGTRLTVT.

Here the CDR3 DNA reads TGTGCCAGCAGTGACCTAGACAGGGGATATGGCTACACCTTC. This gives the protein CASSDLDRGYGYTF. The chain has TRBV2 and TRBJ1-2; 8 nucleotides match TRBD1. V shed 3 bases, J shed 5 bases, and the junction held 5 bases outside the gene matches. Germline CDR1 SNHLY, CDR2 FYNNEI. This CDR3 region has 14 residues.

V usage is TRBV4-1 and J usage is TRBJ2-7; D uncertain. Looked up from germline, CDR1 is MGHRA and CDR2 is YSYEKL. The V end was cut by 5 bases, the J end by 3 bases, with 5 bases between. The CDR3 runs to 11 residues. CDR3 coding DNA: TGCGCCAGCAGCAACGTCTACGAGCAGTACTTC. Protein product: CASSNVYEQYF.

The chain links TRBV7-3 to TRBJ2-7; D possibly corresponds to TRBD2 (6 bases). Germline V gene lookup returns CDR1 SGHTA and CDR2 FQGTGA. The CDR3 is 15 amino acids. Trimming removed 2 bases at V and 2 bases at J, with 13 bases between. Written as DNA, the CDR3 is TGTGCCAGCAGCTTAGGGGCGGGGCAAACCTACGAGCAGTACTTC. Translation: CASSLGAGQTYEQYF.

In its sample, this clone was seen many times. This chain links TRBV2 with TRBJ2-7; D is unclear. The CDR3 runs to 13 residues. Deletions cut 2 bases from V and 2 bases from J, with 7 bases between. Germline CDR1 is SNHLY and CDR2 is FYNNEI. The CDR3 here is CASSEFYPYEQYF. CDR3 in DNA: TGTGCCAGCAGTGAATTCTACCCCTACGAGCAGTACTTC.

The chain joins TRBV13 to TRBJ2-7; 7 positions match TRBD2. Trimming at V came to 7 bases and at J to 2 bases, leaving 8 bases not matched to a gene. The CDR3 loop spans 14 amino acids. Germline V gene data show CDR1 as PRHDT and CDR2 as FYEKMQ (reference sequence). The DNA for the CDR3 is TGTGCCAGCAACCAAGGAGCGGGGACCTACGAGCAGTACTTC. Translated: CASNQGAGTYEQYF.

The rearrangement links TRBV6-1 to TRBJ2-7; 11 positions agree with TRBD1. The CDR3 runs 16 residues. The J segment lost 2 bases and the V segment lost 1 base, leaving 4 bases of the junction unmatched. Looked up from germline, CDR1 is MNHNS and CDR2 is SASEGT. CDR3 region: CASSEGMGQGAYEQYF. CDR3 in DNA: TGTGCCAGCAGTGAAGGAATGGGACAGGGGGCCTACGAGCAGTACTTC.

J is TRBJ2-1 and V is TRBV6-1; TRBD1 matches 11 bases. The CDR3 runs 15 residues. The germline V gene has CDR1 MNHNS and CDR2 SASEGT. J lost 4 bases, V lost 3 bases, and 2 bases had no gene match. The CDR3 protein is CASSEDRGLYNEQFF. Here the CDR3 DNA reads TGTGCCAGCAGTGAGGACAGGGGGCTTTACAATGAGCAGTTCTTC.

As concerns this clone: Other DNA sequences of this sample code for an identical CDR3. J is TRBJ2-1 and V is TRBV5-6; TRBD1 aligns across 9 bases. Germline-derived CDR1 and CDR2 are SGHDT and YYEEEE. The V and J ends lost 4 bases and 4 bases, in that order; junction bases with no gene match: 6. This CDR3 spans 15 amino acids. CDR3 residues: CASSLDRGPYNEQFF. The CDR3 DNA reads as TGTGCCAGCAGCCTGGACAGGGGCCCTTACAATGAGCAGTTCTTC.

V usage is TRBV9 and J usage is TRBJ2-1; 10 bases align to TRBD2. The CDR3 has 16 amino acids. Germline V gene data show CDR1 as SGDLS and CDR2 as YYNGEE. V shed 4 bases and J 0 bases; nucleotides not matched to a gene: 4. This CDR3 is CASSPPSGSSYNEQFF. As DNA, the CDR3 is TGTGCCAGCAGCCCACCTAGCGGGAGCTCCTACAATGAGCAGTTCTTC.

V and J are TRBV18 and TRBJ2-3; D possibly uses TRBD1 or TRBD2 (5 bases each). Per germline, CDR1 KGHSH and CDR2 LQKENI. The V end lost 8 bases, the J end lost 4 bases, and 16 bases lay between the germline ends. This CDR3 contains 14 residues. The CDR3 reads CASHGAGSPDTQYF. CDR3 nucleotides: TGTGCCAGCCACGGGGCAGGGAGCCCAGATACGCAGTATTTT. Filled out from reference TRBV18 and TRBJ2-3, the complete variable domain reads NAGVMQNPRHLVRRRGQEARLRCSPMKGHSHVYWYRQLPEEGLKFMVYLQKENIIDESGMPKERFSAEFPKEGPSILRIQQVVRGDSAAYFCASHGAGSPDTQYFGPGTRLTVL.

In DNA, the CDR3 is TGTGCCAGCAGCACAGGGTTTACCTACGAGCAGTACTTC. Protein sequence: CASSTGFTYEQYF. This chain links TRBV9 with TRBJ2-7; perhaps TRBD1 as D (6 bases). Germline CDR1 and CDR2: SGDLS and YYNGEE. CDR3 size: 13 residues. V was pared by 4 bases and J by 2 bases, with 10 bases between.

The chain employs TRBV5-4 and TRBJ2-1; 10 positions match TRBD2. The CDR3 has 15 amino acids. J gave up 3 bases and V 4 bases, and 4 bases lay outside the gene matches. Germline CDR1 is SGHNT and CDR2 is YYREEE (reference sequence). CDR3 DNA sequence: TGTGCCAGCAGCGCGCGACTAGCGGGCTACAATGAGCAGTTCTTC. Translation gives CASSARLAGYNEQFF.

This rearrangement joins TRBV11-2 to TRBJ2-3; D is unclear. The V gene's germline CDR1 is SGHAT and CDR2 FQNNGV. V shed 4 bases and J shed 2 bases, with 4 bases lying between them. The CDR3 runs to 12 residues. Here the CDR3 reads CASSSFTDTQYF. The CDR3 region has the DNA TGTGCCAGCAGCTCGTTCACAGATACGCAGTATTTT.

The rearrangement joins TRBV23-1 to TRBJ2-7; maybe TRBD1 (6 bases). TRBV23-1 is an ORF; its function is uncertain. This CDR3 comprises 13 residues. V gave up 6 bases and J gave up 5 bases, with 14 bases separating them. CDR3 amino acids: CASRNRAYDEQYF. The CDR3 DNA reads TGCGCCAGCAGAAACAGGGCTTACGACGAGCAGTACTTC.

The chain employs TRBV7-9 and TRBJ2-7; 9 bases map to TRBD2. The length of the CDR3 is 12 residues. J gave up 6 bases and V 6 bases, and 3 bases lay outside the gene matches. The V gene's germline CDR1 is SEHNR and CDR2 FQNEAQ (reference sequence). The CDR3 coding sequence is TGTGCCAGCAGGCAAGCGGGAGGCGAGCAGTACTTC. Translation gives CASRQAGGEQYF.

In its sample, this clone was seen once. The chain is built from TRBV14 and TRBJ2-3, with TRBD2 matching 16 bases. J lost 2 bases, V lost 0 bases, and 11 bases had no gene match. Per the germline V gene, CDR1 is SGHDN and CDR2 is FVKESK. The CDR3 runs 21 residues. As DNA, the CDR3 is TGTGCCAGCAGCCAAGATGGGGGACTAGCGGGAGGGCGAAGGTACACAGATACGCAGTATTTT. It yields the protein CASSQDGGLAGGRRYTDTQYF. Full variable domain (remainder filled in from reference TRBV14 and TRBJ2-3): EAGVTQFPSHSVIEKGQTVTLRCDPISGHDNLYWYRRVMGKEIKFLLHFVKESKQDESGMPNNRFLAERTGGTYSTLKVQPAELEDSGVYFCASSQDGGLAGGRRYTDTQYFGPGTRLTVL.

CDR3 protein: CASSEWDGISPEAFF. The CDR3 DNA sequence: TGTGCCAGCAGCGAGTGGGACGGAATTTCTCCTGAAGCTTTCTTT. V usage is TRBV9 and J usage is TRBJ1-1, with a tentative D call TRBD1 (5 bases). The ends were cut back, 3 bases at V and 6 bases at J, with 18 bases in the middle. Germline values: CDR1 SGDLS, CDR2 YYNGEE. The CDR3 totals 15 residues.

As DNA, the CDR3 is TGCGCCACTACGGAACCGACAGGGGGCACAGATACGCAGTATTTT. Protein product: CATTEPTGGTDTQYF. The chain links TRBV10-2 to TRBJ2-3, with 8 bases that match TRBD1. From germline, CDR1 is WSHSY and CDR2 SAAADI. The CDR3 has 15 amino acids. V trimming: 10 bases; J trimming: 1 base; junction bases outside the gene matches: 10.

The V gene is TRBV18, the J gene TRBJ2-1; D is tentatively TRBD1 or TRBD2 (5 bases each). In germline, CDR1 is KGHSH, CDR2 LQKENI. The CDR3 runs to 16 residues. The V and J ends lost 2 bases and 0 bases respectively, with 11 bases between them. The CDR3 loop reads CASSPSHGTSYNEQFF. The CDR3 nucleotides are TGTGCCAGCTCACCATCTCACGGGACCTCCTACAATGAGCAGTTCTTC.

This clone was detected only once. The J gene is TRBJ1-1, the V gene TRBV5-8; 7 nucleotides line up with TRBD1. Germline trimming cut 0 bases from V and 1 base from J; bases unmatched to any gene: 3. This CDR3 contains 15 residues. The germline gives CDR1 SGHTS, CDR2 YDEGEE. CDR3 in DNA: TGTGCCAGCAGCTTGGCCGACAGGGAGAACACTGAAGCTTTCTTT. It codes for CASSLADRENTEAFF.

J is TRBJ2-1 and V is TRBV21-1; TRBD2 is taken as the D call from the table, unchecked against the DNA. TRBV21-1 is noted as a pseudogene. CDR3 length equals 15 residues. The CDR3 region has the DNA TGTGCCAGCAGCAAAGAGCGGGACGGGGAGGATGAGCAGTTCTTC. Its protein is CASSKERDGEDEQFF.

The rearrangement joins TRBV11-2 to TRBJ2-7; the D gene could be TRBD1 or TRBD2 (5 bases each). The CDR3 is 13 residues long. Looked up from germline, CDR1 is SGHAT and CDR2 is FQNNGV. Deletions cut 4 bases from V and 10 bases from J, with 17 bases between. Here the CDR3 reads CASSSLKVRDQYF. In DNA, the CDR3 is TGTGCCAGCAGCTCCCTGAAAGTAAGGGACCAGTACTTC.

The rearrangement uses TRBV30 and TRBJ2-5, with a possible D match to TRBD2 (5 bases). The CDR3 is 14 residues long. V lost 4 bases to trimming and J lost 0 bases, with 12 bases between them. Germline lookup yields CDR1 GTSNPN and CDR2 SVGIG (reference sequence). The DNA for the CDR3 is TGTGCCTGGACTCCCCCGCGGGACCAAGAGACCCAGTACTTC. Protein product: CAWTPPRDQETQYF.

J is TRBJ2-7 and V is TRBV28; TRBD1 agrees at 10 bases. Germline V CDR1 and CDR2: MDHEN, SYDVKM. CDR3 length: 14 residues. The ends lost 5 bases at V and 4 bases at J; junction bases unmatched: 5. The CDR3 region has the DNA TGTGCCAGCAGTACGGGACAGGGGCAATACGAGCAGTACTTC. Residues: CASSTGQGQYEQYF.

This clone appeared a single time. This chain joins TRBV5-4 and TRBJ2-7; 9 nucleotides align to TRBD2. The length of the CDR3 is 16 residues. Germline assignment: CDR1 SGHNT and CDR2 YYREEE (reference sequence). V lost 2 bases and J lost 0; bases outside the gene matches: 6. CDR3 region: CASSLPLAGTSYEQYF. The CDR3 DNA reads as TGTGCCAGCAGCTTACCTCTAGCGGGGACCTCCTACGAGCAGTACTTC.